Described below is a single TCR beta chain sequence and its context. What it binds is unknown. The time point was: after dendritic cell vaccination, including at tumor progression/relapse. This specimen belongs to a study of glioma-infiltrating T cells after dendritic cell vaccination. At the level of the study: At biweekly intervals, patients got three intradermal dendritic cell vaccine injections.

The table came from immunoSEQ multiplex PCR; TCRdb's copy has only in-frame clones and leaves some out. The table has more than 95,000 clones, around 91% seen once. Findings of the study overall: Longer survival after dendritic cell vaccination followed higher pretreatment TIL content. TCR clonality showed no direct relationship with survival.

Trimming shortened V by 7 bases and J by 5 bases, and 14 bases separated the two germline ends. The CDR3 has 13 residues. The germline V gene encodes CDR1 LNHDA and CDR2 SQIVND (reference sequence). The sequencing here drew on blood, taken after dendritic cell vaccination. The receptor's source is a human donor with glioblastoma. The chain combines TRBV19 with TRBJ1-1; D is perhaps TRBD1 (5 bases). The CDR3: CASTSRVGTEAFF. The CDR3 DNA is TGTGCCAGTACCTCCAGGGTCGGGACTGAAGCTTTCTTT.